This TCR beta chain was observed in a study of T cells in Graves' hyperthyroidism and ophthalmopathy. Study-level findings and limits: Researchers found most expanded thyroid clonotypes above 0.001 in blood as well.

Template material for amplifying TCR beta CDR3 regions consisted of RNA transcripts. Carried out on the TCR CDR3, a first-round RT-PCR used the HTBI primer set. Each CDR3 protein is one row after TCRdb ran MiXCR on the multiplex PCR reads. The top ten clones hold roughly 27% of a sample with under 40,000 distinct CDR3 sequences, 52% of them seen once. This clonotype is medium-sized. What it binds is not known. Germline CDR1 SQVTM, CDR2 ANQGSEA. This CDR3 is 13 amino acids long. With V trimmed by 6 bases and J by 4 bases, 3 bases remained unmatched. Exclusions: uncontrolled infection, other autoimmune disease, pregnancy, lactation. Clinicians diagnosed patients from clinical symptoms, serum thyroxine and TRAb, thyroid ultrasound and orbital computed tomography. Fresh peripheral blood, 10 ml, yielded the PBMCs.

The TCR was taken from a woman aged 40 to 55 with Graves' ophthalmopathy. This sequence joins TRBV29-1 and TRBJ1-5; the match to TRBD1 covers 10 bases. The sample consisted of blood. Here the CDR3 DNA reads TGCAGCGTGGGACAGGGGAAGAATCAGCCCCAGCATTTT. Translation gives CSVGQGKNQPQHF.